This T cell receptor (beta chain) was profiled in a study of somatic mutations in cytotoxic T cells in rheumatoid arthritis. Study-level points and caveats: Antigen targets of the expanded CD8+ clones remained unidentified.

On this clone: Its antigen is not identified.

TCRdb's copy holds only in-frame clones and misses some; the assay was immunoSEQ multiplex PCR. The data show about 7,000 clones, more than 50% seen once. CDR1 SGHNT and CDR2 YYREEE come from the germline V gene (reference sequence). CDR3 length equals 15 residues. V was pared by 4 bases and J by 5 bases, with 7 bases of the junction left unmatched. This chain uses TRBV5-4 with TRBJ2-3, with 10 positions matching TRBD2. Sequenced: CD8+ T cells sorted from blood. The TCR comes from a woman in her forties in good health. The CDR3 loop is CASSPPSGSRDTQYF. CDR3 bases: TGTGCCAGCAGCCCGCCTAGCGGGAGCCGAGATACGCAGTATTTT. The full variable domain, completed using reference TRBV5-4 and TRBJ2-3, is ETGVTQSPTHLIKTRGQQVTLRCSSQSGHNTVSWYQQALGQGPQFIFQYYREEENGRGNFPPRFSGLQFPNYSSELNVNALELDDSALYLCASSPPSGSRDTQYFGPGTRLTVL.